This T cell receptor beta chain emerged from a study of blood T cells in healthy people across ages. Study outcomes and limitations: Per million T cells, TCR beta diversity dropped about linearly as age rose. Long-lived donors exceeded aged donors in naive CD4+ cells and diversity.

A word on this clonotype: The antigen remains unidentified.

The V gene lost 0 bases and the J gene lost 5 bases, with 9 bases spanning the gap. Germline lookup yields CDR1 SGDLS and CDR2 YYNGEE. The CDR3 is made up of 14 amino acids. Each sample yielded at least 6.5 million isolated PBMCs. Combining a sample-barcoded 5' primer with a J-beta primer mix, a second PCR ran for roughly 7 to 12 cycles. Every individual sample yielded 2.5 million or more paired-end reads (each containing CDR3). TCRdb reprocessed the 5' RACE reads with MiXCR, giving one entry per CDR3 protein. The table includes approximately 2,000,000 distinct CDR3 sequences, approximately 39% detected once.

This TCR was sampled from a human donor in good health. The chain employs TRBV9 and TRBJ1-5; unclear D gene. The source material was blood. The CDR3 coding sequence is TGTGCCAGCAGCGTAGGACTAGCGCATCAGCCCCAGCATTTT. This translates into CASSVGLAHQPQHF.